This paragraph reports one TCR beta chain. The sample originates from a study of cytomegalovirus exposure and HLA in healthy donors. From germline, CDR1 is MNHEY and CDR2 SVGAGI. The length of the CDR3 is 15 residues. Trimming cost V 6 bases and J 8 bases; bases outside gene matches: 12. The PCR ran on 60 Vbeta and 13 Jbeta primers. Generated by immunoSEQ multiplex PCR, the TCRdb table keeps only in-frame clones and is missing some. The sample records about 78,000 clones, 60% to 75% being singletons. The receptor was derived from a woman in her 40s in good health and CMV-seropositive. Specimen: PBMCs. V is TRBV6-5 and J is TRBJ1-2; 10 nucleotides agree with TRBD1. The CDR3 bases are TGTGCCAGCAGCCCAGGGACAGGGGCCTACTTAGGCTACACCTTC. Residues: CASSPGTGAYLGYTF.